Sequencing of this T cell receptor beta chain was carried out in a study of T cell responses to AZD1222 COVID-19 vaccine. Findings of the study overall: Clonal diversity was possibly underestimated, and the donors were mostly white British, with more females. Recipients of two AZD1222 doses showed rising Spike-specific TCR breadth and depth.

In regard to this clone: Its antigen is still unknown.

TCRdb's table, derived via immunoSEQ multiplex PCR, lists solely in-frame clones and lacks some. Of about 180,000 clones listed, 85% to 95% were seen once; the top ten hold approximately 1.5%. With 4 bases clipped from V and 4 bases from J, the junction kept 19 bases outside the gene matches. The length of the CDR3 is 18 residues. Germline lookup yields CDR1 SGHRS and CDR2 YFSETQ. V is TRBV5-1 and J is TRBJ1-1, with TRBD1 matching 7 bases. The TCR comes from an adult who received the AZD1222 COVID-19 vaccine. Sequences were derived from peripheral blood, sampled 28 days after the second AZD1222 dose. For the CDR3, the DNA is TGCGCCAGCAGCCGATACACACACCGACAGGGAAGATCCACTGAAGCTTTCTTT. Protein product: CASSRYTHRQGRSTEAFF.